This T cell receptor beta chain emerged from a study of T cell repertoires in cytomegalovirus infection. Study context: The public TCR beta signatures pointed to both CMV infection and matching HLA type.

Comment on this clonotype: What it binds is not known.

TCRdb reprocessed the reads with MiXCR, giving one entry per CDR3 protein. The data contain 100,000 to 150,000 distinct CDR3 sequences, 20% to 30% of them singletons. The germline V gene encodes CDR1 SGHTA and CDR2 FQGNSA. CDR3 size: 14 residues. V was clipped by 5 bases and J by 6 bases; unmatched bases: 9. This TCR came from a human donor in good health (CMV status not recorded). Some clones in this sample may be carry-over from other donors' samples. The specimen was PBMCs, sequenced either directly or after in vitro stimulation (not recorded which). The chain uses TRBV7-2 and TRBJ1-2; TRBD1 matches at 7 bases. CDR3 loop: CASSPPRDSHGYTF. The CDR3 DNA reads TGTGCCAGCAGCCCCCCCAGGGACAGTCATGGCTACACCTTC.